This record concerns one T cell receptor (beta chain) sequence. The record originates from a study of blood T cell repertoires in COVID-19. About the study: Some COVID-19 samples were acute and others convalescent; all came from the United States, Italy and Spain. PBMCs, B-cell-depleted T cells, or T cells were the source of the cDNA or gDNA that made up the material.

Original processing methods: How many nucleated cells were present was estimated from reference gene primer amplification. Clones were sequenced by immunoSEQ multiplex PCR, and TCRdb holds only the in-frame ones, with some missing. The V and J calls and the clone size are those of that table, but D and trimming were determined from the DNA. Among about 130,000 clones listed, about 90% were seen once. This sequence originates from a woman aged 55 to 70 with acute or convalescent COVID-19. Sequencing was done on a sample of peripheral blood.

CDR3 nucleotides: TGCGCCAGCAGCCCCCTGGCCCCACTAGCGGGAGGGCCGTCGGGTACCGGGGAGCTGTTTTTT. Its protein is CASSPLAPLAGGPSGTGELFF. The gene calls are TRBV23-1 and TRBJ2-2, with TRBD2 identical over 13 bases. TRBV23-1 qualifies as an ORF whose function is uncertain. Germline trimming cut 6 bases from V and 5 bases from J; bases unmatched to any gene: 21. This CDR3 region has 21 residues.